The sequence of this T cell receptor (beta chain) was determined in a study of early T cells in non-severe SARS-CoV-2 infection. Overall study context: With bulk RNA from unsorted whole blood as input, sequencing yielded unpaired chains.

Germline CDR1 MNHNS, CDR2 SASEGT. The CDR3 is 12 amino acids. After removal of 11 bases from V and 3 bases from J, the junction contained 5 bases not matched to a gene. The TCR library protocol was used to attach unique molecular identifiers. These identifiers were attached to individual cDNA molecules. TCRdb passed the 5' RACE reads through MiXCR, listing each CDR3 protein once. The table records tens of thousands of distinct CDR3 sequences, 7% to 10% of them present only once. This clonotype appeared many times. Its antigen is as yet unknown. Study conclusions and caveats: Missing private and CD4 specificities, VDJdb matching favored anti-spike CD8 responses.

This chain joins TRBV6-1 and TRBJ2-7, with TRBD1 matching over 9 bases. This clonotype was sampled from an adult who was a healthcare worker with PCR-confirmed SARS-CoV-2 infection or an uninfected control (not recorded which). Sequencing was carried out using whole blood. The CDR3 bases are TGTGCCGCCGGACAGGGGATCTACGAGCAGTACTTC. Residues: CAAGQGIYEQYF.